Each of the 24 T cell receptor beta chains below was sequenced from the same sample in a study of identical twins. TCRdb processed the 5' RACE reads anew with MiXCR; each CDR3 protein has one entry. Of a few hundred thousand distinct CDR3 sequences listed, approximately 9.6% were seen once; the top ten hold approximately 3.2%. The same data also contributed to another study, on yellow fever vaccine responses in identical twins.

Sequencing was performed on PBMCs. These receptors were collected from a woman younger than 30 in good health.

This clonotype was seen only a few times. The V gene is TRBV12-3 or TRBV12-4, the J gene TRBJ2-1; D is unresolved. Trimming removed 0 bases at V and 9 bases at J, with 21 bases between. This CDR3 is 17 amino acids long. The CDR3 here is CASSLAGVTAVLGEQFF. In DNA, the CDR3 is TGTGCCAGCAGTTTAGCCGGCGTGACTGCAGTACTCGGTGAGCAGTTCTTC.

This clonotype has a count of ten or more. This sequence joins TRBV20-1 and TRBJ2-3, with a possible D match to TRBD2 (5 bases). The CDR3 sequence is 12 residues long. Trimming shortened V by 6 bases and J by 0 bases, and 7 bases separated the two germline ends. Germline V gives CDR1 DFQATT, CDR2 SNEGSKA (reference sequence). CDR3 sequence reads: CSARTSTDTQYF. The CDR3 DNA follows: TGCAGTGCGAGGACTAGCACAGATACGCAGTATTTT.

This clonotype was counted a few times. The CDR3 DNA follows: TGCAGTGCACCAACTAGCGCAACCTACAATGAGCAGTTCTTC. It yields the protein CSAPTSATYNEQFF. The chain couples TRBV20-1 to TRBJ2-1; 7 bases are shared with TRBD2. The germline gives CDR1 DFQATT, CDR2 SNEGSKA (reference sequence). This CDR3 is built from 14 residues. V was pared by 6 bases and J by 2 bases, with 7 bases of the junction left unmatched.

CDR3 residues: CASSPNLGRERDEQFF. CDR3 bases: TGTGCCAGCAGCCCAAACTTGGGGCGGGAGAGGGATGAGCAGTTCTTC. This chain joins TRBV7-2 and TRBJ2-1; the match to TRBD2 covers 7 bases. From germline, CDR1 is SGHTA and CDR2 FQGNSA. Trimming at V came to 5 bases and at J to 8 bases, leaving 15 bases not matched to a gene. The CDR3 contains 16 residues.

This clonotype was detected many times. This chain links TRBV20-1 with TRBJ1-5; no clear D gene. This CDR3 spans 12 amino acids. V lost 3 bases to trimming and J lost 0 bases, with 3 bases between them. Germline V lookup: CDR1 DFQATT, CDR2 SNEGSKA (reference sequence). The CDR3: CSASYSNQPQHF. The DNA of the CDR3 is TGCAGTGCTAGTTATAGCAATCAGCCCCAGCATTTT.

Remarks on this clonotype: A junction end diverges from the germline sequence, so it may reflect a read error. The chain combines TRBV7-2 with TRBJ2-5; D call uncertain. CDR1 SGHTA and CDR2 FQGNSA come from the germline V gene. This CDR3 has 16 residues. The CDR3 loop reads CASSSEPALYQETHYF. The CDR3 DNA reads as TGTGCCAGCAGCTCGGAGCCGGCCCTATACCAAGAGACCCACTACTTC.

This clonotype was observed at least ten times. V and J are TRBV12-3 or TRBV12-4 and TRBJ1-5; perhaps TRBD1 as D (5 bases). The CDR3 extends over 15 amino acids. V lost 6 bases and J lost 1, with 13 bases in between. As DNA, the CDR3 is TGTGCCAGCAGCACCCTGGGGCAGAGCAATCAGCCCCAGCATTTT. Amino acids: CASSTLGQSNQPQHF.

This clonotype was seen ten or more times. This rearrangement joins TRBV24-1 to TRBJ2-3, with D possibly TRBD2 on 6 matching bases. Trimming cost V 10 bases and J 1 base, with 17 bases left between them. Germline lookup yields CDR1 KGHDR and CDR2 SFDVKD. This CDR3 comprises 15 residues. Here the CDR3 DNA reads TGTGCCACTGGCTTGGGGGGTACCGGCACAGATACGCAGTATTTT. This encodes CATGLGGTGTDTQYF.

The chain couples TRBV7-8 to TRBJ2-1; D is tentatively TRBD1 or TRBD2 (6 bases each). V gave up 5 bases and J gave up 9 bases, with 23 bases separating them. Germline CDR1 and CDR2: SGHVS and FQNEAQ. The CDR3 spans 16 residues. The DNA for the CDR3 is TGTGCCAGCAGCGACAGGACTGGGGGGACCCGCGGTGAGCAGTTCTTC. It is translated as CASSDRTGGTRGEQFF.

This clonotype showed up just a few times. The rearrangement uses TRBV29-1 and TRBJ1-6; D unresolved. The germline CDR1 and CDR2 sequences are SQVTM and ANQGSEA. The CDR3 is made up of 11 amino acids. Trimming shortened V by 6 bases and J by 14 bases, and 14 bases separated the two germline ends. Written as DNA, the CDR3 is TGCAGCGTAGAGATCGGCGGATCCCTCCACTTT. It codes for CSVEIGGSLHF.

This clonotype was detected many times. This sequence joins TRBV6-4 and TRBJ2-1; a weak D match, TRBD1 (6 bases). Germline CDR1 is MRHNA and CDR2 is SNTAGT. The V end was cut by 4 bases, the J end by 5 bases, with 9 bases between. The CDR3 is 13 amino acids. The CDR3 bases are TGTGCCAGCAGTGTGGGACAAAACAATGAGCAGTTCTTC. It translates to CASSVGQNNEQFF.

This clonotype was observed at least ten times. The V and J genes are TRBV11-1 and TRBJ2-1; D ambiguous. The V gene's germline CDR1 is SGHAT and CDR2 FQDESV (reference sequence). Trimming stripped 3 bases from V and 0 bases from J, with 9 bases between. This CDR3 contains 15 residues. CDR3 DNA sequence: TGTGCCAGCAGCTTCGGACCGGGCTCCTACAATGAGCAGTTCTTC. Translating gives CASSFGPGSYNEQFF.

The rearrangement links TRBV30 to TRBJ2-7; TRBD2 matches at 15 bases. Germline V gene data show CDR1 as GTSNPN and CDR2 as SVGIG (reference sequence). J lost 2 bases, V lost 1 base, and 6 bases had no gene match. The CDR3 contains 17 residues. The CDR3 loop reads CAWSGIGLAGGPYEQYF. In DNA, the CDR3 is TGTGCCTGGAGTGGGATCGGACTAGCGGGAGGGCCCTACGAGCAGTACTTC. Using reference TRBV30 and TRBJ2-7 for the parts outside the CDR3, the full variable domain is SQTIHQWPATLVQPVGSPLSLECTVEGTSNPNLYWYRQAAGRGLQLLFYSVGIGQISSEVPQNLSASRPQDRQFILSSKKLLLSDSGFYLCAWSGIGLAGGPYEQYFGPGTRLTVT.

Ten or more counts support this clonotype. The chain combines TRBV10-3 with TRBJ2-7, with unresolved D. The CDR3 extends over 13 amino acids. Germline CDR1 reads ENHRY; CDR2 reads SYGVKD. V was clipped by 3 bases and J by 1 base, with 7 bases between them. Here the CDR3 reads CAISEKDSYEQYF. The CDR3 DNA is TGTGCCATCAGTGAAAAGGATTCCTACGAGCAGTACTTC.

CDR3 nucleotides: TGCGCCAGCAGCAACACCCGGGACGGCCTCTCTGGCTACACCTTC. It translates to CASSNTRDGLSGYTF. The rearrangement links TRBV5-1 to TRBJ1-2, with D maybe TRBD1 (5 bases). CDR1 is SGHRS and CDR2 is YFSETQ in the germline V gene. Trimming took off 4 bases at V and 7 bases at J, with 20 bases between the two ends. This CDR3 has 15 residues.

This clonotype was seen only once. The chain links TRBV4-2 to TRBJ1-2; D ambiguous. CDR1 and CDR2 from the germline V gene are LGHNA and YNFKEQ. The CDR3 spans 13 residues. Trimming took off 0 bases at V and 7 bases at J, with 9 bases between the two ends. The CDR3 nucleotides are TGTGCCAGCAGCCAAGATGCCCTTGGTGGCTACACCTTC. It translates to CASSQDALGGYTF.

Many counts were recorded for this clonotype. This chain joins TRBV15 and TRBJ1-4; D uncertain. The CDR3 covers 11 residues. The germline CDR1 and CDR2 sequences are LNHNV and YYDKDF (reference sequence). The V gene lost 4 bases and the J gene lost 8 bases, with 5 bases spanning the gap. CDR3 bases: TGTGCCACCAGCACTAGGGAAAAACTGTTTTTT. Translated: CATSTREKLFF.

V usage is TRBV20-1 and J usage is TRBJ2-5, with D unresolved. Trimming left V 8 bases short and J 5 bases short, with 24 bases between. The V gene's germline CDR1 is DFQATT and CDR2 SNEGSKA (reference sequence). This CDR3 contains 15 residues. The CDR3 sequence: CSLDTRSLGRETQYF. CDR3 in DNA: TGCAGTCTCGACACCAGGTCGCTGGGAAGGGAGACCCAGTACTTC.

The chain is built from TRBV5-1 and TRBJ2-1; possible D gene TRBD2, 6 bases. CDR3 length: 15 amino acids. The germline V gene has CDR1 SGHRS and CDR2 YFSETQ. Trimming cost V 0 bases and J 5 bases, with 12 bases left between them. This chain's CDR3 is CASSLGTKVDNEQFF. The CDR3 DNA is TGCGCCAGCAGCTTGGGGACTAAAGTGGACAATGAGCAGTTCTTC.

About this clonotype itself: A read error is possible here, since a much larger clone lies one base away. The chain has TRBV5-6 and TRBJ2-1, with a possible D match to TRBD2 (7 bases). The V end lost 4 bases, the J end lost 7 bases, and 15 bases lay between the germline ends. Germline V CDR1 and CDR2: SGHDT, YYEEEE. CDR3 length: 14 amino acids. CDR3 coding DNA: TGTGCCAGCAGCCCGGGGGCGGGGGCAAATGAGCAGTTCTTC. It encodes CASSPGAGANEQFF.

The sample holds many counts of this clonotype. The chain carries TRBV12-3 or TRBV12-4 and TRBJ1-2; no clear D gene. The V and J ends lost 5 bases and 1 base respectively, with 8 bases between them. The CDR3 totals 13 residues. CDR3 protein: CASSPLVNYGYTF. The CDR3 DNA sequence: TGTGCCAGCAGTCCTCTCGTTAACTATGGCTACACCTTC.

This clonotype was detected only a few times. This rearrangement joins TRBV7-3 to TRBJ2-3, with 7 bases lining up with TRBD2. Trimming removed 1 base from V and 2 bases from J; junction bases left unmatched: 3. This CDR3 region has 15 residues. The germline gives CDR1 SGHTA, CDR2 FQGTGA. The CDR3 region is CASSLIGGTTDTQYF. As DNA, the CDR3 is TGTGCCAGCAGCTTAATCGGGGGGACCACAGATACGCAGTATTTT.

This clonotype showed up many times. The chain recombines TRBV6-2 or TRBV6-3 with TRBJ1-5; D gene ambiguous. Trimming took 6 bases from V and 6 from J, leaving 15 bases between them. Germline CDR1 and CDR2: MNHEY and SVGEGT. The CDR3 is 14 amino acids. CDR3 DNA: TGTGCCAGCAGGAATACAGTATCGTCTCAGCCCCAGCATTTT. The encoded protein is CASRNTVSSQPQHF.

This clonotype occurred many times. This chain links TRBV12-3 or TRBV12-4 with TRBJ2-4; 7 bases match TRBD2. Trimming at V came to 1 base and at J to 2 bases, leaving 11 bases not matched to a gene. The CDR3 has 18 residues. The CDR3 sequence: CASSLVRAGEVTKNIQYF. The CDR3 coding sequence is TGTGCCAGCAGTTTAGTTAGGGCGGGAGAGGTCACCAAAAACATTCAGTACTTC.